The text below deals with one T cell receptor (beta chain). Its matching antigen is unknown. Germline assignment: CDR1 SGHAT and CDR2 FQNNGV. V lost 1 base and J 9 bases, leaving 10 bases between the germline ends. The length of the CDR3 is 13 residues. This sample was taken from a study of immune cell composition in non-small cell lung cancer. For the study at large: Lung adenocarcinoma or squamous carcinoma made up most tumours. Whole-study results and caveats: Tumour TCR-beta clonality was not significantly tied to smoking pack-years.

This table comes from immunoSEQ multiplex PCR, and its TCRdb copy is limited to in-frame clones, with some not included. This sample has about 1,100 clones; over 65% occur once, and the top ten carry roughly 73%. Frozen unsorted single-cell suspensions supplied the genomic DNA. What was sequenced was lung tumor tissue. The gene calls are TRBV11-2 and TRBJ2-1; the D is unclear. The TCR originated in a human donor with non-small cell lung cancer. The CDR3, as DNA: TGTGCCAGCAGCTTAGTTGCCAGAAGTGAGCAGTTCTTC. This sequence encodes CASSLVARSEQFF.